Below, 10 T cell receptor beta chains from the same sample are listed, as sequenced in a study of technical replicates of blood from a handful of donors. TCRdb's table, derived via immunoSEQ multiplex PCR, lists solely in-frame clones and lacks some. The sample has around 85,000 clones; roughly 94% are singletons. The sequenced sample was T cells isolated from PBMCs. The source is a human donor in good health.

This CDR3 is CASSVATTRGEQYF. The CDR3 nucleotides read TGTGCCAGCAGCGTAGCCACCACAAGGGGCGAGCAGTACTTC. The chain joins TRBV9 to TRBJ2-7, with D tentatively TRBD1 (5 bases). The germline CDR1 and CDR2 sequences are SGDLS and YYNGEE. The CDR3 spans 14 residues. V was pared by 0 bases and J by 6 bases, with 13 bases between.

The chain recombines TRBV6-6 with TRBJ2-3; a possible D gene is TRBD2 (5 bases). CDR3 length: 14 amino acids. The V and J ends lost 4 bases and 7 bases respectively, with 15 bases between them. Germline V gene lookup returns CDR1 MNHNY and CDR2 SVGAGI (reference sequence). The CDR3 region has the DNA TGTGCCAGCAGTTCCCGAGGTAGCGACTATACGCAGTATTTT. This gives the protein CASSSRGSDYTQYF.

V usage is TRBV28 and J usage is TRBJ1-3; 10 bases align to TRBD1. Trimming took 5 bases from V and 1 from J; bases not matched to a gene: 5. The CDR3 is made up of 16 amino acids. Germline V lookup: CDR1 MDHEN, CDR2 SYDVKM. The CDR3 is CASSPWTGGSGNTIYF. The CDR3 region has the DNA TGTGCCAGCAGTCCCTGGACAGGGGGATCTGGAAACACCATATATTTT.

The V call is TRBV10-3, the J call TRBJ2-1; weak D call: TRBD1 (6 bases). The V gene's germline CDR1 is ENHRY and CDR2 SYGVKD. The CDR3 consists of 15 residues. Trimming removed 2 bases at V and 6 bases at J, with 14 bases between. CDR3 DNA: TGTGCCATCAGTGAGAGGCAGGGGTCGGGCAATGAGCAGTTCTTC. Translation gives CAISERQGSGNEQFF.

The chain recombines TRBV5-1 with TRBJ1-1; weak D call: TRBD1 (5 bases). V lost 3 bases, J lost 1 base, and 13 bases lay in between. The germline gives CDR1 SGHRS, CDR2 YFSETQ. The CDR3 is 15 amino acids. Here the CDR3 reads CASSSQGTGNTEAFF. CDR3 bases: TGCGCCAGCAGCTCCCAAGGGACTGGGAACACTGAAGCTTTCTTT.

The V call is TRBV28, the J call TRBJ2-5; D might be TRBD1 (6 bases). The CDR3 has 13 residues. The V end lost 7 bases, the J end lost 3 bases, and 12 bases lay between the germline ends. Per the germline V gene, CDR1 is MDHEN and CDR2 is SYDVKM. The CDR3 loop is CASTQTGKETQYF. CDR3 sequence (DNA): TGTGCCAGCACCCAAACAGGGAAAGAGACCCAGTACTTC.

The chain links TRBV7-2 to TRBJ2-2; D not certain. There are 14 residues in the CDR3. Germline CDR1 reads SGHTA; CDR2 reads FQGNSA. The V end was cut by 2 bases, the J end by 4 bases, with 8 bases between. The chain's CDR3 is CASSLRVVTGELFF. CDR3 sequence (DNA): TGTGCCAGCAGCTTAAGAGTAGTCACCGGGGAGCTGTTTTTT.

The CDR3 sequence is CASSTEPFNRGSGYGYTF. CDR3 DNA sequence: TGTGCCAGTAGTACAGAACCTTTCAACAGGGGTAGTGGCTATGGCTACACCTTC. This chain connects TRBV19 to TRBJ1-2; 7 bases are a match to TRBD1. The CDR3 contains 18 residues. Germline values: CDR1 LNHDA, CDR2 SQIVND (reference sequence). Germline trimming cut 4 bases from V and 4 bases from J; bases unmatched to any gene: 18. The full variable domain, its missing parts supplied by reference TRBV19 and TRBJ1-2, is DGGITQSPKYLFRKEGQNVTLSCEQNLNHDAMYWYRQDPGQGLRLIYYSQIVNDFQKGDIAEGYSVSREKKESFPLTVTSAQKNPTAFYLCASSTEPFNRGSGYGYTFGSGTRLTVV.

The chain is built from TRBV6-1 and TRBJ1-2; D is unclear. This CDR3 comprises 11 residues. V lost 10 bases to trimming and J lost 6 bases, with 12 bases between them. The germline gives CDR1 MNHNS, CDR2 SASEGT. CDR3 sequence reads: CATSDTDGYTF. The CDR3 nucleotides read TGTGCCACCTCTGACACGGATGGCTACACCTTC.

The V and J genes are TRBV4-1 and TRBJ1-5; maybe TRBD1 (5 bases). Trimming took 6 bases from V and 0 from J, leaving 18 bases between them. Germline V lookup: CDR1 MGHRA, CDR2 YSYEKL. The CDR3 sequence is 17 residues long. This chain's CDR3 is CASSQGRAAGSNQPQHF. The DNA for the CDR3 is TGCGCCAGCAGTCAGGGCAGGGCGGCAGGTAGCAATCAGCCCCAGCATTTT.